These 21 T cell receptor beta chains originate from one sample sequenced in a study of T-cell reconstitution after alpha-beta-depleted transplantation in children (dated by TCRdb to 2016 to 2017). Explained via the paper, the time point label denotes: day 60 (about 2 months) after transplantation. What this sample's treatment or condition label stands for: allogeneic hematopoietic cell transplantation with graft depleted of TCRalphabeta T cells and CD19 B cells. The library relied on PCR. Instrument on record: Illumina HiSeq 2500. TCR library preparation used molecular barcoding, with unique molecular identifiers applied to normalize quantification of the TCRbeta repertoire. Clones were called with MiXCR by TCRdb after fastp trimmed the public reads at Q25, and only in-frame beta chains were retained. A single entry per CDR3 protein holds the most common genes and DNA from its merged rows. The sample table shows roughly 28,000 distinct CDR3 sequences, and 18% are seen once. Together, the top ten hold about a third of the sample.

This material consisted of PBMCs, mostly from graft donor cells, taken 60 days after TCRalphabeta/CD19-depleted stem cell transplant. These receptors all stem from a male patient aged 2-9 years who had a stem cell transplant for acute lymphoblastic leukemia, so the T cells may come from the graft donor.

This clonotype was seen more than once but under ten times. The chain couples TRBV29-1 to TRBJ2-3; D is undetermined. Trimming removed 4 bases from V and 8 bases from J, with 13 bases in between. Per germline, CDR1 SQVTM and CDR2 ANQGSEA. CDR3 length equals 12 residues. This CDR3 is CSVVPLQGTQYF. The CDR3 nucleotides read TGCAGCGTTGTACCCCTGCAAGGTACGCAGTATTTT.

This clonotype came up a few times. CDR3 nucleotides: TGTGCCAGCAGCTTAGGTTTTATTCGGACGAACACCGGGGAGCTGTTTTTT. This sequence encodes CASSLGFIRTNTGELFF. This sequence joins TRBV7-2 and TRBJ2-2; D ambiguous. The CDR3 spans 17 residues. V dropped 1 base and J dropped 0 bases, with 12 bases sitting between them. Germline CDR1 and CDR2: SGHTA and FQGNSA.

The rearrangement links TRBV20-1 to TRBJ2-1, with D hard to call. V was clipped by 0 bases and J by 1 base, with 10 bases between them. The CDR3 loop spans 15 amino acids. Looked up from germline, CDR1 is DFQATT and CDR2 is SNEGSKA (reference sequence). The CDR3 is CSARDYKRSYNEQFF. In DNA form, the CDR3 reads TGCAGTGCTAGAGATTATAAGCGATCCTACAATGAGCAGTTCTTC.

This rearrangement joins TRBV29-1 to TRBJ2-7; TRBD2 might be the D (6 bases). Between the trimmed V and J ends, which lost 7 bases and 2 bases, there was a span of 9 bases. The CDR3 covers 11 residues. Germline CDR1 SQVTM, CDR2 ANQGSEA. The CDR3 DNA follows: TGCAGCGGGCGGGAAGCCTACGAGCAGTACTTC. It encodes CSGREAYEQYF.

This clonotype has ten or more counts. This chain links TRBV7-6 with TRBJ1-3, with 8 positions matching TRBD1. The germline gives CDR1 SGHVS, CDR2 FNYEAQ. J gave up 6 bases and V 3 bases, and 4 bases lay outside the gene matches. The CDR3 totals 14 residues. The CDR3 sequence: CASSLDRATNTIYF. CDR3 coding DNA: TGTGCCAGCAGCTTGGACAGGGCAACAAACACCATATATTTT. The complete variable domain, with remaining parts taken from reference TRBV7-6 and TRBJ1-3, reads GAGVSQSPRYKVTKRGQDVALRCDPISGHVSLYWYRQALGQGPEFLTYFNYEAQQDKSGLPNDRFSAERPEGSISTLTIQRTEQRDSAMYRCASSLDRATNTIYFGEGSWLTVV.

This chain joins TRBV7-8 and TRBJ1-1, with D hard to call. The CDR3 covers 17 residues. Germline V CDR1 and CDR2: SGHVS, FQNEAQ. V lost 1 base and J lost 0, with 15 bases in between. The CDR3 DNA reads TGTGCCAGCAGCTTAGAATCCTTCGTGACCCTGAACACTGAAGCTTTCTTT. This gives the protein CASSLESFVTLNTEAFF.

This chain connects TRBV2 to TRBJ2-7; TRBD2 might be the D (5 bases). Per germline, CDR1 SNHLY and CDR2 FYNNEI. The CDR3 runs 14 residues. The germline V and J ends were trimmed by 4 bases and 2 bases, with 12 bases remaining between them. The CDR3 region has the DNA TGTGCCAGCAGTGCTAGGCGGGTCACCTACGAGCAGTACTTC. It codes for CASSARRVTYEQYF.

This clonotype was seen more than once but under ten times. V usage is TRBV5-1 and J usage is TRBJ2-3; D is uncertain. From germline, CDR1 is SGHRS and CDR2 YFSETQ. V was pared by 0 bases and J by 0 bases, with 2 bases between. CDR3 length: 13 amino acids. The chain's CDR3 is CASSLDSTDTQYF. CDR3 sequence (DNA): TGCGCCAGCAGCTTGGATAGCACAGATACGCAGTATTTT.

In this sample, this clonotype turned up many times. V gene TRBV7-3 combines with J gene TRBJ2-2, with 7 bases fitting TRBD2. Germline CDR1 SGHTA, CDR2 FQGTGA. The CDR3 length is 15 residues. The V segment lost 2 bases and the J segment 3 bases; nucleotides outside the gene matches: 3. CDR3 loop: CASSLVGGDTGELFF. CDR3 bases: TGTGCCAGCAGCTTAGTGGGGGGGGACACCGGGGAGCTGTTTTTT.

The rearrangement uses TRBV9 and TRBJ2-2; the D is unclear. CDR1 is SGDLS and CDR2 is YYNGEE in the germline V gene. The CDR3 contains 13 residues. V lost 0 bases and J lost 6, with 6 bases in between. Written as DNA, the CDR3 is TGTGCCAGCAGCGTAGTCGAGCCCGGGGAGCTGTTTTTT. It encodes CASSVVEPGELFF. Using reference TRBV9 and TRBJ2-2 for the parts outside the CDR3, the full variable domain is DSGVTQTPKHLITATGQRVTLRCSPRSGDLSVYWYQQSLDQGLQFLIQYYNGEERAKGNILERFSAQQFPDLHSELNLSSLELGDSALYFCASSVVEPGELFFGEGSRLTVL.

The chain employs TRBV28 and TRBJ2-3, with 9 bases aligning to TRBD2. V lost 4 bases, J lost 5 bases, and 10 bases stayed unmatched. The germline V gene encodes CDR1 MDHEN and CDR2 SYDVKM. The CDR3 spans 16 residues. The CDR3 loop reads CASSSGLAGFGDTQYF. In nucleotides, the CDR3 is TGTGCCAGCAGTTCCGGGCTAGCGGGGTTCGGAGATACGCAGTATTTT.

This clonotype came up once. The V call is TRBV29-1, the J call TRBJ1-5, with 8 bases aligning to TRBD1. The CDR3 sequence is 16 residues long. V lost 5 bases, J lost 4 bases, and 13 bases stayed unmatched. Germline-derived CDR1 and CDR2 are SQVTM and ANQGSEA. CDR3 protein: CSVTSHGQGGNQPQHF. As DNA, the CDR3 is TGCAGCGTTACATCCCACGGACAGGGAGGGAATCAGCCCCAGCATTTT.

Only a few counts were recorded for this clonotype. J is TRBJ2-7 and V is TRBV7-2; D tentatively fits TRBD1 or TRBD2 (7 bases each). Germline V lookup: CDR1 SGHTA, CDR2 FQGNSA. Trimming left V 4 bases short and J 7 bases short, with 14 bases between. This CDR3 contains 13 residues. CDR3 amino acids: CASSSQGGWEQYF. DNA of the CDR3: TGTGCCAGCAGCTCTCAGGGGGGGTGGGAGCAGTACTTC.

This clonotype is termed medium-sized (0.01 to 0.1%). As DNA, the CDR3 is TGTGCCAGCAGCCATCGAGCAGGACTAGCGGCATACAATGAGCAGTTCTTC. It translates to CASSHRAGLAAYNEQFF. V gene TRBV7-9 combines with J gene TRBJ2-1, with 10 nucleotides matching TRBD2. V was pared by 5 bases and J by 4 bases, with 11 bases of the junction left unmatched. This CDR3 spans 17 amino acids. The germline CDR1 and CDR2 sequences are SEHNR and FQNEAQ (reference sequence). The variable domain in full, with the rest retrieved from reference TRBV7-9 and TRBJ2-1, is DTGVSQNPRHKITKRGQNVTFRCDPISEHNRLYWYRQTLGQGPEFLTYFQNEAQLEKSRLLSDRFSAERPKGSFSTLEIQRTEQGDSAMYLCASSHRAGLAAYNEQFFGPGTRLTVL.

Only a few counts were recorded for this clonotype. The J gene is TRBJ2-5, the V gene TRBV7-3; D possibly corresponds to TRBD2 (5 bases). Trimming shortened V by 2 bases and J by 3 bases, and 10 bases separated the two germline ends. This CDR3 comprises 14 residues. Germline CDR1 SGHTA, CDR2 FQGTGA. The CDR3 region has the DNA TGTGCCAGCAGCTTATCGGCGGGCGAAGAGACCCAGTACTTC. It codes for CASSLSAGEETQYF.

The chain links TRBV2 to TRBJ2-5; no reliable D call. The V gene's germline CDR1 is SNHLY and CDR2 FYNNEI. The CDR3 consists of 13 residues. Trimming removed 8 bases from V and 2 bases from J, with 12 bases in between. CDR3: CASFTTTQETQYF. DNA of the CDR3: TGTGCCAGCTTCACTACCACGCAAGAGACCCAGTACTTC.

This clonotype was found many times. The CDR3 region has the DNA TGTGCCAGCAGTGAACACAGGGAGACCTACGAGCAGTACTTC. This translates into CASSEHRETYEQYF. This chain uses TRBV2 with TRBJ2-7; the D gene is possibly TRBD1 (6 bases). Germline V gene lookup returns CDR1 SNHLY and CDR2 FYNNEI. This CDR3 spans 14 amino acids. V was cut by 2 bases and J by 2 bases, with 10 bases left in between.

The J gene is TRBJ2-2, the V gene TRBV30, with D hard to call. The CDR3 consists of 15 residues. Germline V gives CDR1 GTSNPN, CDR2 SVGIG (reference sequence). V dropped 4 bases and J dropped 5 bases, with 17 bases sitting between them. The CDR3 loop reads CAWTLSRTLTGELFF. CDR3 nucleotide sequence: TGTGCCTGGACTTTAAGTCGGACCCTTACCGGGGAGCTGTTTTTT.

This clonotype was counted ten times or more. CDR3 region: CASSQGTSGGDTQYF. CDR3 DNA sequence: TGTGCCAGCAGCCAAGGGACTAGCGGAGGAGATACGCAGTATTTT. The rearrangement links TRBV7-2 to TRBJ2-3; 11 nucleotides line up with TRBD2. V lost 5 bases, J lost 5 bases, and 6 bases stayed unmatched. CDR1 SGHTA and CDR2 FQGNSA come from the germline V gene. The CDR3 runs to 15 residues. Complete variable domain (other parts from reference TRBV7-2 and TRBJ2-3): GAGVSQSPSNKVTEKGKDVELRCDPISGHTALYWYRQSLGQGLEFLIYFQGNSAPDKSGLPSDRFSAERTGGSVSTLTIQRTQQEDSAVYLCASSQGTSGGDTQYFGPGTRLTVL.

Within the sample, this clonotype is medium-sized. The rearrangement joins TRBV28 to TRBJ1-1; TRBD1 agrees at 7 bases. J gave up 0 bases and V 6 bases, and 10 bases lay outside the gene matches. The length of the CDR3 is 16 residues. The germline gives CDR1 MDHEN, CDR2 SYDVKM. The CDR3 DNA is TGTGCCAGCAGGACTTCTTCCAGGGGGATGAACACTGAAGCTTTCTTT. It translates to CASRTSSRGMNTEAFF.

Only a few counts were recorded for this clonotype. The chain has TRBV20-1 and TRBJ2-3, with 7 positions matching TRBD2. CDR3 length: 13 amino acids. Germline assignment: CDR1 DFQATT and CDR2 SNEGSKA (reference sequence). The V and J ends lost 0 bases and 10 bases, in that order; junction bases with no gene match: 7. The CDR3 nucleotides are TGCAGTGCTAGAGATCCCCCTAGCGGCGCGCAGTATTTT. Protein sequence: CSARDPPSGAQYF.